Detailed here is one TCR beta chain. As yet, its antigen is unknown. This specimen belongs to a study of T cell clones after liver transplantation. Study-wide background: Standard immunosuppression, with no induction, continued until 12-24 months after transplant. Whole-study findings and limits: Small, mixed patient groups and varying post-transplant times limit these conclusions.

Sequencing used immunoSEQ multiplex PCR; TCRdb keeps in-frame clones, though not all of them. Of roughly 80,000 clones listed, 83% are singletons. The source was CD4+ T cells from blood, collected at the 22-month timepoint. This receptor was obtained from a human patient who received a liver transplant. Some T cells may originate from the graft donor.

CDR3 sequence reads: CASSVDNSYEQYF. In DNA, the CDR3 is TGTGCCAGCAGCGTGGACAACAGCTACGAGCAGTACTTC. This rearrangement joins TRBV9 to TRBJ2-7, with D tentatively TRBD1 (5 bases). The CDR3 length is 13 residues. CDR1 SGDLS and CDR2 YYNGEE come from the germline V gene. V was pared by 2 bases and J by 3 bases, with 9 bases between.